The 9 T cell receptor beta chains in this list originate from one sample, sequenced in a study of Graves' ophthalmopathy and Graves' hyperthyroidism. The authors amplified TCR beta CDR3 regions from RNA transcripts. HTBI primers served in a first-round RT-PCR, which a second-round multiplex PCR followed. Each CDR3 protein gets one entry after TCRdb re-called the multiplex PCR reads with MiXCR. The repertoire holds a few hundred thousand distinct CDR3 sequences, with about a fifth as singletons. Input material: peripheral blood. These receptors were obtained from a woman in her fifties or sixties with Graves' ophthalmopathy.

This clonotype was seen many times. V usage is TRBV6-5 and J usage is TRBJ2-7; D is undetermined. The CDR3 length is 14 residues. The germline V gene encodes CDR1 MNHEY and CDR2 SVGAGI. Trimming took 2 bases from V and 2 from J, leaving 10 bases between them. CDR3 coding DNA: TGTGCCAGCAGTTACCTCAGTAGACCCTACGAGCAGTACTTC. Residues: CASSYLSRPYEQYF.

This clonotype was recorded at least ten times. The chain has TRBV7-9 and TRBJ2-7, with TRBD1 matching over 9 bases. The germline V gene has CDR1 SEHNR and CDR2 FQNEAQ (reference sequence). Trimming at V came to 5 bases and at J to 9 bases, leaving 8 bases not matched to a gene. The CDR3 runs to 13 residues. Written as DNA, the CDR3 is TGTGCCAGCAGCCCCGGACAGGGGCAGGGGCAGTACTTC. Protein product: CASSPGQGQGQYF.

This clonotype was detected ten times or more. The chain recombines TRBV3-1 with TRBJ2-5; TRBD2 matches at 7 bases. V shed 4 bases and J 5 bases; nucleotides not matched to a gene: 10. The CDR3 runs to 15 residues. Germline lookup yields CDR1 LGHDT and CDR2 YNNKEL (reference sequence). As DNA, the CDR3 is TGTGCCAGCAGCCTGTGGCGGGAGAAGAAGGAGACCCAGTACTTC. This gives the protein CASSLWREKKETQYF.

This clonotype was detected many times. The chain carries TRBV2 and TRBJ1-2; perhaps TRBD1 as D (5 bases). V lost 4 bases to trimming and J lost 0 bases, with 15 bases between them. Germline V gene lookup returns CDR1 SNHLY and CDR2 FYNNEI. There are 16 residues in the CDR3. DNA of the CDR3: TGTGCCAGCAGTGTGCTCAGGGATGCGGCTAACTATGGCTACACCTTC. This sequence encodes CASSVLRDAANYGYTF. The whole variable domain, filled in from reference TRBV2 and TRBJ1-2, reads EPEVTQTPSHQVTQMGQEVILRCVPISNHLYFYWYRQILGQKVEFLVSFYNNEISEKSEIFDDQFSVERPDGSNFTLKIRSTKLEDSAMYFCASSVLRDAANYGYTFGSGTRLTVV.

This clonotype came up many times. DNA of the CDR3: TGTGCCAGCAGCTTTCTAGCGGGAGAGGGGGAGACCCAGTACTTC. It specifies CASSFLAGEGETQYF. The chain links TRBV7-3 to TRBJ2-5, with 10 nucleotides matching TRBD2. The CDR3 contains 15 residues. Looked up from germline, CDR1 is SGHTA and CDR2 is FQGTGA. V was pared by 3 bases and J by 5 bases, with 6 bases of the junction left unmatched.

This clonotype occurred a few times. The chain couples TRBV3-1 to TRBJ2-3, with 13 positions matching TRBD2. The ends lost 3 bases at V and 5 bases at J; junction bases unmatched: 14. The CDR3 consists of 19 residues. The V gene's germline CDR1 is LGHDT and CDR2 YNNKEL (reference sequence). The CDR3 DNA follows: TGTGCCAGCAGCCACCAAGAAAGGACTAGCGGGAGAGTCATAGATACGCAGTATTTT. Protein sequence: CASSHQERTSGRVIDTQYF.

V usage is TRBV11-3 and J usage is TRBJ2-2; D ambiguous. The CDR3 has 14 amino acids. Trimming removed 2 bases at V and 5 bases at J, with 9 bases between. The V gene's germline CDR1 is SGHNT and CDR2 YENEEA. The CDR3 DNA follows: TGTGCCAGCAGCTTATCAAGTGGGACCGGGGAGCTGTTTTTT. Translated: CASSLSSGTGELFF.

The table lists this clonotype with many counts. This chain connects TRBV15 to TRBJ1-1; 8 bases are a match to TRBD1. V lost 2 bases and J lost 0; bases outside the gene matches: 23. CDR1 and CDR2 (germline): LNHNV, YYDKDF (reference sequence). The CDR3 runs 22 residues. The chain's CDR3 is CATSRHRLTRTGPRLLNTEAFF. In nucleotides, the CDR3 is TGTGCCACCAGCAGACACCGACTAACAAGGACAGGGCCACGTCTCCTGAACACTGAAGCTTTCTTT. Full variable domain (missing parts from reference TRBV15 and TRBJ1-1): DAMVIQNPRYQVTQFGKPVTLSCSQTLNHNVMYWYQQKSSQAPKLLFHYYDKDFNNEADTPDNFQSRRPNTSFCFLDIRSPGLGDTAMYLCATSRHRLTRTGPRLLNTEAFFGQGTRLTVV.

This clonotype was recorded at least ten times. The rearrangement joins TRBV20-1 to TRBJ2-5; tentative D call: TRBD1 (5 bases). The V and J ends lost 0 bases and 5 bases respectively, with 19 bases between them. There are 16 residues in the CDR3. CDR1 DFQATT and CDR2 SNEGSKA come from the germline V gene (reference sequence). CDR3 coding DNA: TGCAGTGCTAGAGATCTTGAGCAGGGAAGAGTGGAGACCCAGTACTTC. Translating gives CSARDLEQGRVETQYF.